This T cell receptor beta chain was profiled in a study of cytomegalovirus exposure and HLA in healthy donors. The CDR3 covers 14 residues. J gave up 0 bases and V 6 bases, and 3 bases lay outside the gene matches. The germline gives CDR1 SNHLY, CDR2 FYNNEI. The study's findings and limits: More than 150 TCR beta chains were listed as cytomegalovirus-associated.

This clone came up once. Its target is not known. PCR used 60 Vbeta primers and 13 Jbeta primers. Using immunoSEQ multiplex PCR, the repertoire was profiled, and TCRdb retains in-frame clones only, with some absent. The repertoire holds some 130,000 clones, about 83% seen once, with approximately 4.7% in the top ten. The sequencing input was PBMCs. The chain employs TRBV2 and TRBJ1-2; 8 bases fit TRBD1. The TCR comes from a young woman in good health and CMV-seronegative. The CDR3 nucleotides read TGTGCCAGCAGCAGGACAGGGTCTAACTATGGCTACACCTTC. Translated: CASSRTGSNYGYTF.